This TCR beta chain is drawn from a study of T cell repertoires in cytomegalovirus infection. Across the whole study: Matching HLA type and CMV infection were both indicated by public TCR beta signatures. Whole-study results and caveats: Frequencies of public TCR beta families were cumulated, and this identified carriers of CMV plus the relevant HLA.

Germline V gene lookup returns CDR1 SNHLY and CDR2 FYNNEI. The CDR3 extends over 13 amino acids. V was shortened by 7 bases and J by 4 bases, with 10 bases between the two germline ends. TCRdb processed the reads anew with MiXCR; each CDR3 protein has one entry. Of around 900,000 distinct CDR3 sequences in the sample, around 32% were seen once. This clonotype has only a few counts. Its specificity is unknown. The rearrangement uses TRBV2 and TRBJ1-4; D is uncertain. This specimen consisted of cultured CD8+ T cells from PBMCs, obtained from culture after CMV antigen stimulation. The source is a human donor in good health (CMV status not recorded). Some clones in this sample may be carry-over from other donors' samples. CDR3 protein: CASKGSFNEKLFF. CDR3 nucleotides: TGTGCCAGCAAGGGCTCATTTAATGAAAAACTGTTTTTT.